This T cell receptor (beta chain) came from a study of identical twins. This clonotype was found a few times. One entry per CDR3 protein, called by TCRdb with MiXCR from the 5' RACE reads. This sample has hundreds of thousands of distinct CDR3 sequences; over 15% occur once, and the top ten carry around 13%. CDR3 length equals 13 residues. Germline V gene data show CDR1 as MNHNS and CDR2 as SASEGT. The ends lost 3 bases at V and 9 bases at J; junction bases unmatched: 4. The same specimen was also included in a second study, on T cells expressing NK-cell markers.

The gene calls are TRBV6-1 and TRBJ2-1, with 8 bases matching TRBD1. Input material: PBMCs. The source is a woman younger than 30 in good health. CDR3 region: CASSEDRVGEQFF. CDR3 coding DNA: TGTGCCAGCAGTGAGGACAGGGTCGGTGAGCAGTTCTTC.